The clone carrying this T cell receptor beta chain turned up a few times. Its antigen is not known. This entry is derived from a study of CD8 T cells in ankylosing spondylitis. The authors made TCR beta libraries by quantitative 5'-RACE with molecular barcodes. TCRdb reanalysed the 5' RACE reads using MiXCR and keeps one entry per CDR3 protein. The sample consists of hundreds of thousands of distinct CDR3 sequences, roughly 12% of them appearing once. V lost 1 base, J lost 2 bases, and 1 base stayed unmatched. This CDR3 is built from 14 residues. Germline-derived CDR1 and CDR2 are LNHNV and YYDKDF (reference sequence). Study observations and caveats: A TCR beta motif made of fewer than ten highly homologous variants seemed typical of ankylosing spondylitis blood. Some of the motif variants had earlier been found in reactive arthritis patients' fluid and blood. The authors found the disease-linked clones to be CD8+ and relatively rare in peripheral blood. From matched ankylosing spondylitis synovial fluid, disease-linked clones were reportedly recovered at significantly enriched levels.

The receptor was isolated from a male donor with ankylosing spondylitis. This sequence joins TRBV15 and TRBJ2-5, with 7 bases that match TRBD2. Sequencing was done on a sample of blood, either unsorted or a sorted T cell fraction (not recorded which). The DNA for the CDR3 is TGTGCCACCAGCAGAGCGGGGGGACAAGAGACCCAGTACTTC. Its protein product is CATSRAGGQETQYF.